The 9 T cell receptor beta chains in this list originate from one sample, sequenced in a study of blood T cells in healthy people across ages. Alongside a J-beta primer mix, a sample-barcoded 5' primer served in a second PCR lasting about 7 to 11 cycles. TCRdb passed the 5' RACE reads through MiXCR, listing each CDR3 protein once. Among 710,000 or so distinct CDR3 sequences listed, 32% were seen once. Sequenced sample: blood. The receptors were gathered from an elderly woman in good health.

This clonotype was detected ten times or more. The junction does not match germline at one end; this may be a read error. CDR3 DNA: TGTGCCAGCAGTATAGCCGCTAGCACAGATACGCAGTATTTT. This codes for CASSIAASTDTQYF. The chain links TRBV12-3 or TRBV12-4 to TRBJ2-3; D remains unclear. CDR3 length: 14 residues.

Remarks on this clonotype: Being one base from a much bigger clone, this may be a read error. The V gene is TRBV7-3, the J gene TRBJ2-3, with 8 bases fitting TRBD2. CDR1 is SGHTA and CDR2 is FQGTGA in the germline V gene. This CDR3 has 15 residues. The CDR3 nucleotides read TGTGCCGGCAGCCCACGGGGGGGTGGCACAGATACGCAGTATTTT. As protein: CAGSPRGGGTDTQYF. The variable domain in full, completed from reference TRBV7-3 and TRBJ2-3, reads GAGVSQTPSNKVTEKGKYVELRCDPISGHTALYWYRQSLGQGPEFLIYFQGTGAADDSGLPNDRFFAVRPEGSVSTLKIQRTERGDSAVYLCAGSPRGGGTDTQYFGPGTRLTVL.

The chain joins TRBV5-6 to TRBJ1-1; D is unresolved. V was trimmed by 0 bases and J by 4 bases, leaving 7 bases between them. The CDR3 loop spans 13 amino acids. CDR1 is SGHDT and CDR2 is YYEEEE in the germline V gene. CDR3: CASSLEASTEAFF. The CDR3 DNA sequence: TGTGCCAGCAGCTTGGAGGCGAGCACTGAAGCTTTCTTT.

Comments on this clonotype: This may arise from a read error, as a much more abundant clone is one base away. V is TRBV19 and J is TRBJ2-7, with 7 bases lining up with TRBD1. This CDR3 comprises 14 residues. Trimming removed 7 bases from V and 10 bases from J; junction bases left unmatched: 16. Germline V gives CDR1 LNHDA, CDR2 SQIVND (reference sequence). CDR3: CASTSTGSVGTQYV. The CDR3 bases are TGTGCCAGTACCTCGACAGGGAGTGTGGGGACCCAGTACGTC.

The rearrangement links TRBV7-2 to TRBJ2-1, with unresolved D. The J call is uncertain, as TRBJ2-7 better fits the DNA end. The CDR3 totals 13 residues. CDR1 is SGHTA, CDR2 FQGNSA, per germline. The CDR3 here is CASSLRPYNEQYF. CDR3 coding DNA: TGTGCCAGCAGCTTGCGGCCCTACAATGAGCAGTACTTC.

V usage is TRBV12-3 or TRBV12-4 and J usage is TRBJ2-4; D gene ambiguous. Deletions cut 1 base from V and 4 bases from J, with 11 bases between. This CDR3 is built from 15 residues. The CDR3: CASSLGVGSKNIQYF. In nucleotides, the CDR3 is TGTGCCAGCAGTTTAGGAGTAGGGTCGAAAAACATTCAGTACTTC.

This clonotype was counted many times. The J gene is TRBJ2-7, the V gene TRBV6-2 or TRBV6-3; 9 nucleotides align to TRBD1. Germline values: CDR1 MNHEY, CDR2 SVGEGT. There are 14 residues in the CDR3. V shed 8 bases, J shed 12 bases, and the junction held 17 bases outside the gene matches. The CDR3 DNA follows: TGTGCCAGCGGCCAAGGGACAGGGATTAGCTATCGGTACTTC. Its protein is CASGQGTGISYRYF.

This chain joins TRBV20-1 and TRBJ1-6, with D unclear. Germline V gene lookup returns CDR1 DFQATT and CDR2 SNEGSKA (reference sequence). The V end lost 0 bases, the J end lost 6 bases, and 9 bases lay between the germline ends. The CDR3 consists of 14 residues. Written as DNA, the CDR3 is TGCAGTGCTAGAGATTCCGTCCTTAATTCACCCCTCCACTTT. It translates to CSARDSVLNSPLHF.

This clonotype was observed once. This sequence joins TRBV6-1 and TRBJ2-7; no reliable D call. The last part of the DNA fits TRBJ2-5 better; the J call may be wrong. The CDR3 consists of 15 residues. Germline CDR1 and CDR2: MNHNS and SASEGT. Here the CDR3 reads CASSEEIHGSATQYF. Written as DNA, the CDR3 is TGTGCCAGCAGTGAAGAGATACACGGATCCGCGACCCAGTACTTC.